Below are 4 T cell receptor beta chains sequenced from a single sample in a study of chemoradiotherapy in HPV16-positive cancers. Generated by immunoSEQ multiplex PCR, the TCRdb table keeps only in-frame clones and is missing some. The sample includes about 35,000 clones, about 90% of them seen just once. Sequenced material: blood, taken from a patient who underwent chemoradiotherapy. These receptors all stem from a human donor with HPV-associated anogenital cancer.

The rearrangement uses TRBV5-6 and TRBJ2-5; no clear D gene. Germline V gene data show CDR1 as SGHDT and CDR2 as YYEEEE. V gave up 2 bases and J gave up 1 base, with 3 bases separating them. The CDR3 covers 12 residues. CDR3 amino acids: CASSLPQETQYF. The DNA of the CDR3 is TGTGCCAGCAGCTTACCCCAAGAGACCCAGTACTTC.

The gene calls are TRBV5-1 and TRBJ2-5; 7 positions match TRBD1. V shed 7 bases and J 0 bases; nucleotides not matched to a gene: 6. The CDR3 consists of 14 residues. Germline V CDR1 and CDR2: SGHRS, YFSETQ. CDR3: CASAEQGYQETQYF. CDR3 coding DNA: TGCGCCAGCGCAGAACAGGGGTACCAAGAGACCCAGTACTTC.

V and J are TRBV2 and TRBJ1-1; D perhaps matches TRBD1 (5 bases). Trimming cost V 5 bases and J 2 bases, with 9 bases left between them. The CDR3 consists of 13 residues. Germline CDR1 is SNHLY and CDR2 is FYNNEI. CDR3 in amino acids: CASSRQTNTEAFF. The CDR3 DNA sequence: TGTGCCAGCAGTAGACAGACCAACACTGAAGCTTTCTTT.

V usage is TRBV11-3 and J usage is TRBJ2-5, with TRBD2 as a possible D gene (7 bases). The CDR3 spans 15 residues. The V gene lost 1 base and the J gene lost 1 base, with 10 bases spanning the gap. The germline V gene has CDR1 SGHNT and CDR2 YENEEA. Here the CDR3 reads CASSLGGGLQETQYF. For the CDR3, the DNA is TGTGCCAGCAGCTTAGGGGGGGGCCTCCAAGAGACCCAGTACTTC.